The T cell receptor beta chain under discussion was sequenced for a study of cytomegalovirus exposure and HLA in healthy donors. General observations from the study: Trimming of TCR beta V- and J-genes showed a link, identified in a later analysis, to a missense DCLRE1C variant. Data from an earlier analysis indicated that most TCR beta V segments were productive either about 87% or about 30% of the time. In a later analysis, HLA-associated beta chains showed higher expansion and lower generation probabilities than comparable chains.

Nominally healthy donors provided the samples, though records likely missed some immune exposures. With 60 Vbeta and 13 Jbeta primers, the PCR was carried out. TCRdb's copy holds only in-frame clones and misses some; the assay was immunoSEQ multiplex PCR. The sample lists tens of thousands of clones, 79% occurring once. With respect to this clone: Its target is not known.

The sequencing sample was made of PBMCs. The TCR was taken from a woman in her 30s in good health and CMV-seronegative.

CDR3 amino acids: CASSTDSEDTQYF. The CDR3 region has the DNA TGTGCCAGCAGCACGGACAGTGAAGATACGCAGTATTTT. J is TRBJ2-3 and V is TRBV5-6; D perhaps matches TRBD1 (6 bases). There are 13 residues in the CDR3. CDR1 is SGHDT, CDR2 YYEEEE, per germline. V lost 4 bases and J 5 bases, leaving 11 bases between the germline ends.